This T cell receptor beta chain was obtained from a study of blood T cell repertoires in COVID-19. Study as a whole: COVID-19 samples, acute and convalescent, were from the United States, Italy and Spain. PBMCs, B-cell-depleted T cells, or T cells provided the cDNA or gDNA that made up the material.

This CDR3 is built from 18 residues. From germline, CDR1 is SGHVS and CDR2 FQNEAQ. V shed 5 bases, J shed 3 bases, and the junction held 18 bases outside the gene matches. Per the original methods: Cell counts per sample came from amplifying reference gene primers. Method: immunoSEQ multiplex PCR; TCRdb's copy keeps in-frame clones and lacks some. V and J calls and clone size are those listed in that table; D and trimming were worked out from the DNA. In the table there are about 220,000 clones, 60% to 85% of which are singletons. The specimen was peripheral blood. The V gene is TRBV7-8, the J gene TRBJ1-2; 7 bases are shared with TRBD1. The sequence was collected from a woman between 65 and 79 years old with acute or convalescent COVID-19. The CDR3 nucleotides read TGTGCCAGCAGCGCCCGCACCGCGACAGGGAGGTCCCACTATGGCTACACCTTC. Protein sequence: CASSARTATGRSHYGYTF. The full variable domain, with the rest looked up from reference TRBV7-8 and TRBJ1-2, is GAGVSQSPRYKVAKRGQDVALRCDPISGHVSLFWYQQALGQGPEFLTYFQNEAQLDKSGLPSDRFFAERPEGSVSTLKIQRTQQEDSAVYLCASSARTATGRSHYGYTFGSGTRLTVV.